Listed below are T cell receptor beta chains from one sample, sequenced in a study of OX40 agonist ivuxolimab in advanced cancers. Clones were sequenced by immunoSEQ multiplex PCR, and TCRdb holds only the in-frame ones, with some missing. The sample contains roughly 80,000 clones, roughly 91% of which appear only once. Sample: CD4+ or CD8+ T cells sorted from blood, taken in a trial of the OX40 agonist ivuxolimab. These TCRs come from an adult with an advanced solid tumor such as melanoma, head and neck, liver or kidney cancer. The CDR3 runs from the conserved cysteine through the conserved F or W. Fields, in order: D gene, V gene, J gene, CDR3 protein, CDR3 DNA. The D gene is left open where the match is weak.

>TRBD2|TRBV7-3|TRBJ2-5
CASSPSFERGRQETQYF
TGTGCCAGCAGCCCCTCCTTTGAGCGGGGGAGGCAAGAGACCCAGTACTTC
>.|TRBV19|TRBJ2-2
CASSAEPPKNTGELFF
TGTGCCAGTAGTGCAGAACCCCCCAAGAACACCGGGGAGCTGTTTTTT
>TRBD1|TRBV9|TRBJ1-2
CASSPDRQGVYGYTF
TGTGCCAGCAGCCCAGACCGACAGGGGGTCTATGGCTACACCTTC
>TRBD1|TRBV5-6|TRBJ2-1
CASSSLMGQAYSYNEQFF
TGTGCCAGCAGCTCCCTCATGGGACAGGCCTACTCCTACAATGAGCAGTTCTTC
>.|TRBV28|TRBJ1-3
CASRTGPGNTIYF
TGTGCCTCGAGGACGGGGCCCGGAAACACCATATATTTT
>.|TRBV6-6|TRBJ1-1
CASSQGGEAFF
TGTGCCAGCAGTCAGGGAGGTGAAGCTTTCTTT
>.|TRBV9|TRBJ2-5
CASSVPGGETQYF
TGTGCCAGCAGCGTCCCCGGGGGCGAGACCCAGTACTTC
>.|TRBV5-1|TRBJ1-1
CASRPRGDGSEAFF
TGCGCCAGCAGACCCCGGGGGGACGGATCTGAAGCTTTCTTT
>.|TRBV6-5|TRBJ2-1
CASSYSGSFSYNEQFF
TGTGCCAGCAGTTACTCGGGGTCGTTCTCCTACAATGAGCAGTTCTTC
>.|TRBV5-4|TRBJ2-6
CASSSAGAISGANVLTF
TGTGCCAGCAGCTCAGCGGGCGCCATCTCTGGGGCCAACGTCCTGACTTTC
>.|TRBV5-1|TRBJ2-2
CASSSSRTGELFF
TGCGCCAGCAGCTCCAGTCGGACCGGGGAGCTGTTTTTT
>.|TRBV28|TRBJ2-4
CASSYVGVGKNIQYF
TGTGCCAGCAGTTACGTGGGGGTTGGCAAAAACATTCAGTACTTC